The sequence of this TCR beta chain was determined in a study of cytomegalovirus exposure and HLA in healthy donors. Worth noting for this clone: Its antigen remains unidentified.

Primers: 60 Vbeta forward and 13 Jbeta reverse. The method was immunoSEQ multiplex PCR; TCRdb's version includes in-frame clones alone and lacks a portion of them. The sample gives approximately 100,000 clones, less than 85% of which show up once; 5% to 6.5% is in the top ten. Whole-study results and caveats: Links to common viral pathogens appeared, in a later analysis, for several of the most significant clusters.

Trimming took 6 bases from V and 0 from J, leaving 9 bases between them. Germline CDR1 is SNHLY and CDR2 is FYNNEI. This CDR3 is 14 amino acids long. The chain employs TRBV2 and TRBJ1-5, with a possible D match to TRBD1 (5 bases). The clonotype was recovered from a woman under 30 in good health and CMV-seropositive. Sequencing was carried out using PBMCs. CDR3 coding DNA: TGTGCCAGCAGGACAGATTATAGCAATCAGCCCCAGCATTTT. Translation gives CASRTDYSNQPQHF. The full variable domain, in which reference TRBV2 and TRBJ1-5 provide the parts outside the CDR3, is EPEVTQTPSHQVTQMGQEVILRCVPISNHLYFYWYRQILGQKVEFLVSFYNNEISEKSEIFDDQFSVERPDGSNFTLKIRSTKLEDSAMYFCASRTDYSNQPQHFGDGTRLSIL.